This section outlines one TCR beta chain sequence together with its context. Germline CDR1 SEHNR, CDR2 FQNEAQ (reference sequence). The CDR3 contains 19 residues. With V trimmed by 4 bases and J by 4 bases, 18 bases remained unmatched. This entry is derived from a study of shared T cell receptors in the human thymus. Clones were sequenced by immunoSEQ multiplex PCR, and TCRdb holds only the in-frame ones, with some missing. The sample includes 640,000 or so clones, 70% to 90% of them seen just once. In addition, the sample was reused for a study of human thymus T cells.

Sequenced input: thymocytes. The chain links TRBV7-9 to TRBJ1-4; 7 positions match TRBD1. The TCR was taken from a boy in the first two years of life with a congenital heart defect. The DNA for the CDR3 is TGTGCCAGCAGCTGCACCCTTAAAAACACAGGGGCGAATAATGAAAAACTGTTTTTT. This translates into CASSCTLKNTGANNEKLFF.